The TCR beta chain described here comes from a study of blood T cell repertoires in COVID-19. Turning to the study itself: Samples came from the United States, Italy and Spain, spanning acute and convalescent COVID-19. PBMCs, B-cell-depleted T cells, or T cells were the source of the cDNA or gDNA that made up the material.

This CDR3 is built from 16 residues. Germline V gives CDR1 GTSNPN, CDR2 SVGIG (reference sequence). With 3 bases clipped from V and 2 bases from J, the junction kept 10 bases outside the gene matches. In the source study's methods: Amplified reference gene primers provided the basis for estimating nucleated cell counts. Produced via immunoSEQ multiplex PCR; TCRdb's table is partial and in-frame only. Clonal size and the V and J genes are those of that table, whereas D and trimming came from the DNA. This sample has about 230,000 clones, with roughly 80% found just once. The chain employs TRBV30 and TRBJ2-1, with TRBD2 identical over 7 bases. The receptor's source is a woman aged 70-85 years with active or convalescent COVID-19. The sample taken for sequencing was peripheral blood. CDR3: CAWSAGVIGPYNEQFF. As DNA, the CDR3 is TGTGCCTGGAGCGCGGGGGTCATTGGCCCCTACAATGAGCAGTTCTTC.